Listed here are 29 T cell receptor beta chains from one sample, sequenced in a study of T-cell reconstitution after alpha-beta-depleted transplantation in children. TCRbeta library construction was performed incorporating unique molecular identifiers. MiXCR, run by TCRdb on the PCR reads, gives a single entry per CDR3 protein. The table lists hundreds of thousands of distinct CDR3 sequences, roughly 14% of them singletons, with around 0.79% in the top ten. Sequenced material: PBMCs, taken before TCRalphabeta/CD19-depleted stem cell transplant. Every receptor here comes from a girl aged 2 to 10 with congenital amegakaryocytic thrombocytopenia, due to receive a stem cell transplant.

This clonotype has only a few counts. The chain joins TRBV20-1 to TRBJ2-3, with unresolved D. The CDR3 has 12 amino acids. Trimming stripped 5 bases from V and 1 base from J, with 7 bases between. Germline-derived CDR1 and CDR2 are DFQATT and SNEGSKA (reference sequence). DNA of the CDR3: TGCAGTGCTTCGACCCGCACAGATACGCAGTATTTT. Its translation: CSASTRTDTQYF.

The chain recombines TRBV7-6 with TRBJ2-1; 8 bases align to TRBD2. The CDR3 totals 19 residues. Germline-derived CDR1 and CDR2 are SGHVS and FNYEAQ. J lost 0 bases, V lost 5 bases, and 15 bases had no gene match. Here the CDR3 reads CASSINYAGGSSSYNEQFF. In DNA, the CDR3 is TGTGCCAGCAGCATAAACTACGCGGGAGGCTCTAGCTCCTACAATGAGCAGTTCTTC.

This clonotype was counted only a few times. CDR3 region: CSAIKTANEQFF. CDR3 nucleotides: TGCAGTGCTATAAAGACCGCGAATGAGCAGTTCTTC. The chain recombines TRBV20-1 with TRBJ2-1; D is unresolved. Looked up from germline, CDR1 is DFQATT and CDR2 is SNEGSKA (reference sequence). The germline V and J ends were trimmed by 4 bases and 7 bases, with 11 bases remaining between them. The CDR3 sequence is 12 residues long.

This clonotype has a handful of counts. The rearrangement joins TRBV7-9 to TRBJ1-1, with D possibly TRBD1 on 5 matching bases. This CDR3 comprises 16 residues. Trimming took off 1 base at V and 6 bases at J, with 18 bases between the two ends. Per the germline V gene, CDR1 is SEHNR and CDR2 is FQNEAQ (reference sequence). DNA of the CDR3: TGTGCCAGCAGCTTAGTTGGGGGTCTGTTAAGCCCTGAAGCTTTCTTT. This encodes CASSLVGGLLSPEAFF.

This rearrangement joins TRBV5-5 to TRBJ2-2; D possibly corresponds to TRBD2 (5 bases). In germline, CDR1 is SGHKS, CDR2 YYEKEE (reference sequence). This CDR3 has 13 residues. Trimming pared 7 bases from V and 4 bases from J, leaving 11 bases between. In DNA form, the CDR3 reads TGTGCCAGCCTTGCGGGCCCCACCGGGGAGCTGTTTTTT. Its translation: CASLAGPTGELFF.

The table lists this clonotype with many counts. The chain has TRBV12-3 or TRBV12-4 and TRBJ1-5, with D possibly TRBD1 on 6 matching bases. With 3 bases removed from V and 2 bases from J, the gap between germline ends came to 11 bases. This CDR3 region has 15 residues. CDR3 nucleotide sequence: TGTGCCAGCAGTTTTTCAGGGGTGGGCAATCAGCCCCAGCATTTT. Translation: CASSFSGVGNQPQHF.

Ten or more counts support this clonotype. The chain combines TRBV20-1 with TRBJ1-5, with D tentatively TRBD1 (6 bases). V lost 2 bases and J lost 3, with 14 bases in between. Per the germline V gene, CDR1 is DFQATT and CDR2 is SNEGSKA (reference sequence). This CDR3 contains 15 residues. CDR3 loop: CSARRGGGDNQPQHF. The CDR3 bases are TGCAGTGCTAGAAGGGGGGGCGGGGACAATCAGCCCCAGCATTTT.

The table lists this clonotype with many counts. The chain employs TRBV12-3 or TRBV12-4 and TRBJ2-1; D gene uncertain. The CDR3 has 13 amino acids. The V gene lost 10 bases and the J gene lost 4 bases, with 14 bases spanning the gap. Here the CDR3 DNA reads TGTGCCACCCGAGATCTCACTTACAATGAGCAGTTCTTC. Amino acid sequence: CATRDLTYNEQFF.

As regards this clonotype: With a much larger clone just one base away, this may be a read error. The chain combines TRBV5-1 with TRBJ2-3, with TRBD2 matching over 12 bases. The CDR3 extends over 16 amino acids. Germline CDR1 is SGHRS and CDR2 is YFSETQ. Losses at the gene ends were 8 bases for V and 6 bases for J; bases not matched to a gene: 13. The CDR3 here is CASGLGLAGHVDTQYF. The CDR3, as DNA: TGCGCCAGTGGCCTGGGACTAGCGGGCCACGTGGATACGCAGTATTTT.

The rearrangement uses TRBV6-6 and TRBJ1-6; D is unresolved. Looked up from germline, CDR1 is MNHNY and CDR2 is SVGAGI (reference sequence). This CDR3 has 11 residues. The V end was cut by 6 bases, the J end by 9 bases, with 6 bases between. The CDR3 region is CASSPGSPLHF. DNA for the CDR3: TGTGCCAGCAGCCCCGGTTCACCCCTCCACTTT.

This clonotype was seen ten or more times. The chain carries TRBV20-1 and TRBJ2-7; TRBD2 matches at 12 bases. Germline V lookup: CDR1 DFQATT, CDR2 SNEGSKA (reference sequence). The CDR3 has 16 amino acids. Losses at the gene ends were 0 bases for V and 2 bases for J; bases not matched to a gene: 5. CDR3 nucleotide sequence: TGCAGTGCTAGAGATTCCCTAGCGGGAGGGCCCTACGAGCAGTACTTC. This translates into CSARDSLAGGPYEQYF.

The CDR3 DNA reads TGCAGTGCTAGAGATTTTCGGCCTAGCGGGAGGACTAAAAGAGGGACCCAGTACTTC. Translated: CSARDFRPSGRTKRGTQYF. This chain connects TRBV20-1 to TRBJ2-5, with TRBD2 matching over 11 bases. V was pared by 0 bases and J by 7 bases, with 19 bases of the junction left unmatched. Looked up from germline, CDR1 is DFQATT and CDR2 is SNEGSKA (reference sequence). This CDR3 has 19 residues.

This chain joins TRBV5-4 and TRBJ2-1; 8 nucleotides agree with TRBD2. This CDR3 region has 12 residues. V shed 4 bases and J 10 bases; nucleotides not matched to a gene: 4. Germline V lookup: CDR1 SGHNT, CDR2 YYREEE (reference sequence). CDR3 residues: CASSVVAGEQFF. The CDR3 DNA reads TGTGCCAGCAGCGTGGTAGCGGGAGAGCAGTTCTTC.

This clonotype was recorded many times. The V gene is TRBV12-3 or TRBV12-4, the J gene TRBJ2-2; D is possibly TRBD1 (6 bases). CDR3 length: 14 amino acids. V lost 7 bases and J 2 bases, leaving 11 bases between the germline ends. DNA of the CDR3: TGTGCCAGCACCGTAGGGGGAAACACCGGGGAGCTGTTTTTT. It encodes CASTVGGNTGELFF.

Notes on this clonotype: Given a much more abundant clone one base away, this may be a read error. V gene TRBV20-1 combines with J gene TRBJ2-3; D gene uncertain. The tail of the sequence fits TRBJ1-5 better, so the J call may be wrong. Germline V gene sequence: CDR1 DFQATT, CDR2 SNEGSKA (reference sequence). CDR3 length: 13 amino acids. CDR3 amino acids: CSASETSTDTQHF. CDR3 in DNA: TGCAGTGCTAGCGAGACTAGCACAGATACGCAGCATTTT.

Here the CDR3 reads CASTNWRQKGNTGELFF. CDR3 in DNA: TGCGCCAGCACCAATTGGCGGCAAAAGGGGAACACCGGGGAGCTGTTTTTT. The chain employs TRBV4-1 and TRBJ2-2; the D is unclear. Germline CDR1 is MGHRA and CDR2 is YSYEKL. This CDR3 contains 17 residues. Trimming pared 7 bases from V and 1 base from J, leaving 19 bases between.

This clonotype has a count of ten or more. The CDR3 reads CSVEFSGRALNEQYF. The CDR3 DNA sequence: TGCAGCGTTGAATTTAGCGGGAGGGCCTTAAACGAGCAGTACTTC. This sequence joins TRBV29-1 and TRBJ2-7, with TRBD2 matching over 11 bases. Unmatched junction bases numbered 8, after V lost 2 bases and J lost 5 bases. The V gene's germline CDR1 is SQVTM and CDR2 ANQGSEA. This CDR3 comprises 15 residues.

This clonotype has just a few counts. The CDR3 here is CASNPGLTYEQYF. The CDR3 DNA reads as TGTGCCAGTAACCCAGGCCTAACCTACGAGCAGTACTTC. The gene calls are TRBV19 and TRBJ2-7; no definite D call. V shed 7 bases and J shed 2 bases, with 12 bases lying between them. CDR1 is LNHDA, CDR2 SQIVND, per germline (reference sequence). The CDR3 extends over 13 amino acids.

This clonotype was counted at least ten times. The chain has TRBV5-1 and TRBJ2-7; possible D gene TRBD1, 5 bases. The V and J ends lost 0 bases and 2 bases respectively, with 9 bases between them. The CDR3 is 14 amino acids. Germline V lookup: CDR1 SGHRS, CDR2 YFSETQ. CDR3 amino acids: CASSLGGSPYEQYF. The CDR3 DNA follows: TGCGCCAGCAGCTTGGGGGGCTCCCCCTACGAGCAGTACTTC.

The rearrangement joins TRBV20-1 to TRBJ1-2, with TRBD1 as a possible D gene (6 bases). CDR3 length: 11 residues. Germline loops: CDR1 DFQATT, CDR2 SNEGSKA (reference sequence). V dropped 1 base and J dropped 11 bases, with 11 bases sitting between them. The CDR3 DNA reads as TGCAGTGCTAGAGGGGGGCTTGGGTACACCTTC. The encoded protein is CSARGGLGYTF.

This clonotype was seen many times. The CDR3 DNA reads as TGCAGCGTTGTTAGCTATGGGGCCTACGAGCAGTACTTC. It codes for CSVVSYGAYEQYF. V and J are TRBV29-1 and TRBJ2-7, with no clear D. V lost 4 bases and J lost 2, with 12 bases in between. CDR1 is SQVTM, CDR2 ANQGSEA, per germline. The CDR3 contains 13 residues.

This clonotype came up a few times. V gene TRBV5-1 combines with J gene TRBJ2-7, with D perhaps TRBD2 (5 bases). V lost 4 bases and J 3 bases, leaving 11 bases between the germline ends. Per the germline V gene, CDR1 is SGHRS and CDR2 is YFSETQ. The CDR3 covers 13 residues. DNA for the CDR3: TGCGCCAGCAGCGTCGGAGAGGGCTACGAGCAGTACTTC. It codes for CASSVGEGYEQYF. The variable domain in full, with the rest retrieved from reference TRBV5-1 and TRBJ2-7, is KAGVTQTPRYLIKTRGQQVTLSCSPISGHRSVSWYQQTPGQGLQFLFEYFSETQRNKGNFPGRFSGRQFSNSRSEMNVSTLELGDSALYLCASSVGEGYEQYFGPGTRLTVT.

This clonotype turned up a few times. The J gene is TRBJ2-7, the V gene TRBV27; D unresolved. V shed 5 bases and J shed 5 bases, with 13 bases lying between them. Germline values: CDR1 MNHEY, CDR2 SMNVEV (reference sequence). The CDR3 totals 13 residues. CDR3 coding DNA: TGTGCCAGCAGTCCTGCCCCACTCAACGAGCAGTACTTC. Residues: CASSPAPLNEQYF.

This clonotype showed up just a few times. The V gene is TRBV5-1, the J gene TRBJ2-6; D uncertain. The CDR3 loop spans 16 amino acids. The germline V gene encodes CDR1 SGHRS and CDR2 YFSETQ. Trimming stripped 0 bases from V and 3 bases from J, with 10 bases between. As DNA, the CDR3 is TGCGCCAGCAGCTTGGGTGGGGTAGGTGGGGCCAACGTCCTGACTTTC. It yields the protein CASSLGGVGGANVLTF.

There are many counts of this clonotype. V is TRBV5-5 and J is TRBJ2-7, with 9 bases matching TRBD2. Germline V gene data show CDR1 as SGHKS and CDR2 as YYEKEE (reference sequence). After removal of 5 bases from V and 3 bases from J, the junction contained 6 bases not matched to a gene. This CDR3 is 14 amino acids long. The CDR3 DNA is TGTGCCAGCAGTTCCGTAGCGGGAGACTACGAGCAGTACTTC. Its translation: CASSSVAGDYEQYF.

For this clonotype: One end of the junction is discordant with germline, which a read error may explain. The V and J genes are TRBV10-3 and TRBJ2-1; 10 bases are a match to TRBD2. Per the germline V gene, CDR1 is ENHRY and CDR2 is SYGVKD. CDR3 size: 16 residues. CDR3 protein: CAISSTTSGSYNEQIF. In DNA, the CDR3 is TGTGCCATCAGTTCTACGACTAGCGGGTCCTACAATGAGCAGATCTTC.

There are many counts of this clonotype. This rearrangement joins TRBV10-3 to TRBJ2-7, with D unclear. CDR3 length equals 14 residues. The V gene's germline CDR1 is ENHRY and CDR2 SYGVKD. V was cut by 3 bases and J by 1 base, with 10 bases left in between. CDR3 in amino acids: CAISEGPTSYEQYF. Written as DNA, the CDR3 is TGTGCCATCAGTGAAGGGCCTACTTCCTACGAGCAGTACTTC.

This clonotype appeared many times. The chain is built from TRBV12-3 or TRBV12-4 and TRBJ2-7; D possibly corresponds to TRBD1 (6 bases). V dropped 2 bases and J dropped 3 bases, with 20 bases sitting between them. This CDR3 comprises 17 residues. In DNA, the CDR3 is TGTGCCAGCAGTTTATTATACGACAACAGGGATTACTACGAGCAGTACTTC. Its translation is CASSLLYDNRDYYEQYF.

As to this clonotype: A clone one base away is much larger, so this may be a read error. V and J are TRBV7-8 and TRBJ1-1, with a tentative D call TRBD1 (5 bases). Germline values: CDR1 SGHVS, CDR2 FQNEAQ. CDR3 length equals 17 residues. In DNA, the CDR3 is TGTGCCAGCAGCCGCGGGACCGTTTTTCCGTTTGACCCTGAAGCTTGCTTT. It codes for CASSRGTVFPFDPEACF.